The subject of this entry is one TCR beta chain. Its antigen is still unknown. TCRdb's table, derived via immunoSEQ multiplex PCR, lists solely in-frame clones and lacks some. The repertoire holds 130,000 or so clones, with more than 85% as singletons. This sample was included in a study of OX40 agonist ivuxolimab in advanced cancers. Across the study: Patients enrolled in dose escalation were diagnosed with hepatocellular carcinoma, melanoma, renal cell or head and neck cancer. Three dose-escalation patients had partial responses: one with hepatocellular carcinoma and two with cutaneous melanoma.

The germline CDR1 and CDR2 sequences are SGHRS and YFSETQ. The CDR3 extends over 14 amino acids. V lost 4 bases, J lost 5 bases, and 10 bases lay in between. Overall study findings and caveats: In the 0.1-3.0 mg/kg groups, partial responders showed among the lowest expansion. The study found that CD8+ T cells averaged more expanded clones than CD4+.

Sequencing was performed on CD4+ or CD8+ T cells sorted from blood, taken in a trial of the OX40 agonist ivuxolimab. This receptor was identified in an adult with an advanced solid tumor such as melanoma, head and neck, liver or kidney cancer. The chain recombines TRBV5-1 with TRBJ1-6; no reliable D call. The chain's CDR3 is CASSHGNNNSPLHF. CDR3 nucleotide sequence: TGCGCCAGCAGCCACGGGAATAATAATTCACCCCTCCACTTT.